This T cell receptor (beta chain) was sequenced during a study of T-cell reconstitution after alpha-beta-depleted transplantation in children. Study-wide findings and caveats: Where some patients showed high TCRbeta diversity at day 60, it came from recipient T cells and thymic progenitors that had survived. Several hundred expanded graft clones reportedly gave rise to the alpha-beta T cells present about two months after transplant. By one year post-transplant, T-cell counts and diversity largely arose from T cells that were newly produced.

A library of TCRbeta sequences, prepared with unique molecular identifiers, was generated. TCRdb re-derived calls from the PCR reads in MiXCR, one entry per CDR3 protein. The sample lists about 830,000 distinct CDR3 sequences, roughly 15% occurring once. This clonotype was seen only a few times. The antigen remains unidentified. The germline CDR1 and CDR2 sequences are LNHNV and YYDKDF (reference sequence). The CDR3 is 11 amino acids. Trimming took 1 base from V and 7 from J, leaving 4 bases between them. The chain links TRBV15 to TRBJ1-1; D is unresolved. The clonotype was recovered from a male patient younger than 18 who had a stem cell transplant for acute lymphoblastic leukemia, so the T cells may come from the graft donor. Sequenced here: PBMCs, mostly from graft donor cells, sampled 360 days after TCRalphabeta/CD19-depleted stem cell transplant. The CDR3 DNA reads TGTGCCACCAGCAGAGGGGGTGAAGCTTTCTTT. Its protein is CATSRGGEAFF.